This is a list of T cell receptor beta chains from one sample in a study of T-cell reconstitution after alpha-beta-depleted transplantation in children. TCRdb re-derived calls from the PCR reads in MiXCR, one entry per CDR3 protein. The sample shows more than 75,000 distinct CDR3 sequences, 20% to 25% of them seen only once. This specimen consisted of PBMCs, obtained before TCRalphabeta/CD19-depleted stem cell transplant. The receptors originated from a boy aged 2 to 9 with acute lymphoblastic leukemia, due to receive a stem cell transplant. CDR3s include the opening cysteine and the closing phenylalanine or tryptophan. A D gene is named only where the DNA matches it firmly. Size is omitted from some rows. Given values are once, few, many or a class for expanded clones.

v_gene,d_gene,j_gene,abundance,CDR3nt,CDR3aa
TRBV12-3/TRBV12-4,TRBD2,TRBJ2-3,-,TGTGCCAGCAGTTTAGGGGGAGGGACAGATACGCAGTATTTT,CASSLGGGTDTQYF
TRBV20-1,TRBD1,TRBJ2-1,few,TGCAGTGCTCTAGGGGCCCGGGACAGGACCTACAATGAGCAGTTCTTC,CSALGARDRTYNEQFF
TRBV4-3,TRBD2,TRBJ2-3,few,TGCGCCAGCAGCCAAGATTTGGCTAGCGGGCTCCTATCAGATACGCAGTATTTT,CASSQDLASGLLSDTQYF
TRBV20-1,-,TRBJ2-2,-,TGCAGTGCTAGCATAGGAACGGGGGAGCTGTTTTTT,CSASIGTGELFF
TRBV4-2,-,TRBJ2-3,many,TGTGCCAGCAGCCAAGTGGTCCAGGGAGGCACAGATACGCAGTATTTT,CASSQVVQGGTDTQYF
TRBV29-1,TRBD1,TRBJ1-1,few,TGCAGCGTCGTTCCGGGACAGAGTGAAGCTTTCTTT,CSVVPGQSEAFF
TRBV29-1,TRBD2,TRBJ2-1,-,TGCAGCGTTGAGGGGTTGGGTAGCGGGAGCCCTATGCAGTTCTTC,CSVEGLGSGSPMQFF
TRBV5-1,-,TRBJ1-1,few,TGCGCCAGCAGCTTGGATGGGCATCAGGCTTTCTTT,CASSLDGHQAFF
TRBV27,-,TRBJ2-7,many,TGTGCCAGCAGTTTGGCTTTGGGGGACGAGCAGTACTTC,CASSLALGDEQYF
TRBV6-5,-,TRBJ2-5,few,TGTGCCAGCAGTTACCCAGGGAGCGGAGGGGGGACCCAGTACTTC,CASSYPGSGGGTQYF
TRBV6-6,-,TRBJ1-1,-,TGTGCCAGCAGCCCTCGGACGGTCGGTGAAGCTTTCTTT,CASSPRTVGEAFF
TRBV20-1,-,TRBJ2-7,few,TGCAGTGCTAGACCTGACTCGCCCTACGAGCAGTACTTC,CSARPDSPYEQYF
TRBV6-2/TRBV6-3,-,TRBJ1-2,few,TGTGCCAGCAGTACAGGGATCAATGGCTACACCTTC,CASSTGINGYTF
TRBV5-1,TRBD2,TRBJ2-3,many,TGCGCCAGCAGCTTGCTAGCGGAGAGGTATTCAGATACGCAGTATTTT,CASSLLAERYSDTQYF
TRBV7-2,-,TRBJ1-4,many,TGTGCCAGCAGCCGAGGGGGGGGCGGTGATGAAAAACTGTTTTTT,CASSRGGGGDEKLFF
TRBV12-3/TRBV12-4,-,TRBJ2-3,few,TGTGCCAGCACCCTTTTGACCGGAGATACGCAGTATTTT,CASTLLTGDTQYF
TRBV5-1,TRBD1,TRBJ2-7,-,TGCGCCAGCAGCTCTTCACAGGGGGTAGGCGAGCAGTACTTC,CASSSSQGVGEQYF
TRBV29-1,-,TRBJ1-5,-,TGCAGCGTTCAAGATCCAGGGGAGCCCCAGCATTTT,CSVQDPGEPQHF
TRBV5-1,-,TRBJ1-2,few,TGCGCCAGCAGCTTGGATCTTACAGGGTTCTATGGCTACACCTTC,CASSLDLTGFYGYTF